This T cell receptor (beta chain) appears in the sequencing data of a study of T cells in Graves' hyperthyroidism and ophthalmopathy. The overall study: Blood from the periphery was taken at initial diagnosis, before any treatment.

The length of the CDR3 is 12 residues. The germline V gene encodes CDR1 SGHRS and CDR2 YFSETQ. Between the trimmed V and J ends, which lost 1 base and 3 bases, there was a span of 3 bases. RNA transcripts provided the source from which TCR beta CDR3 regions were amplified. HTBI primers drove first-round RT-PCR of the TCR CDR3. TCRdb reprocessed the multiplex PCR reads via MiXCR and lists one record per CDR3 protein. The sample comprises fewer than 900,000 distinct CDR3 sequences, 18% of which are singletons, and 16% rests with the top ten. Hyperthyroidism was newly diagnosed in patients aged 18 to 65 (duration under 2 months). A patient was excluded if there was uncontrolled infection, other autoimmune disease, pregnancy or lactation. Clinical symptoms, serum thyroxine, TRAb, thyroid ultrasound and orbital computed tomography established diagnosis. This clonotype showed up many times. A much larger clone sits a single nucleotide away, making a read error possible.

This receptor was taken from a woman aged 50 to 60 with Graves' hyperthyroidism that later progressed to Graves' ophthalmopathy. The source material was blood. V gene TRBV5-1 combines with J gene TRBJ2-3; D call uncertain. CDR3 amino acids: CASSLKTDTQYF. The CDR3 DNA follows: TGCGCCAGCAGCTTGAAAACAGATACGCAGTATTTT.